This T cell receptor beta chain was documented in a study of T-cell reconstitution after alpha-beta-depleted transplantation in children. Study-level findings and limits: About two months after transplant, alpha-beta T cells reportedly came from several hundred expanded graft clones. The authors attributed T-cell counts and diversity one year after transplant mostly to newly produced T cells.

CDR3 size: 16 residues. V shed 0 bases and J shed 3 bases, with 14 bases lying between them. Notes on this clonotype: Antigen unknown.

TCRbeta library construction was performed incorporating unique molecular identifiers. TCRdb re-called the PCR reads with MiXCR, one entry per CDR3 protein. The sample holds approximately 400,000 distinct CDR3 sequences, around 15% seen once. The specimen comprised PBMCs, mostly from graft donor cells, sampled 360 days after TCRalphabeta/CD19-depleted stem cell transplant. This chain joins TRBV12-3 or TRBV12-4 and TRBJ2-5; D call uncertain. The clonotype comes from a boy less than two years old who had a stem cell transplant for Wiskott-Aldrich syndrome, so the T cells may come from the graft donor. The CDR3 bases are TGTGCCAGCAGTTTAGCGACCCTTGAGCCAGAAGAGACCCAGTACTTC. The encoded protein is CASSLATLEPEETQYF.